This is a list of T cell receptor beta chains from one sample in a study of cytomegalovirus exposure and HLA in healthy donors. The repertoire was sequenced with immunoSEQ multiplex PCR; TCRdb's copy has only in-frame clones and lacks some. Of about 86,000 clones listed, 60% to 80% are singletons. The source material was PBMCs. Receptor source: a female donor in good health and CMV-seronegative. CDR3s include the opening cysteine and the closing phenylalanine or tryptophan. A D gene is named only where the DNA matches it firmly. Rows may omit the clone size; those that give it use once, few, many or a size class.

>.|TRBV25-1|15|.|TRBJ1-4
CASSEGGFLYEKLFF
TGTGCCAGCAGTGAGGGGGGGTTCCTCTATGAAAAACTGTTTTTT
>TRBD2|TRBV7-2|16|.|TRBJ2-3
CASSETSGRVGDTQYF
TGTGCCAGCAGCGAGACTAGCGGGAGGGTAGGCGATACGCAGTATTTT
>.|TRBV4-2|15|.|TRBJ2-7
CASSQELSDSYEQYF
TGTGCCAGCAGCCAGGAGCTTAGCGACTCCTACGAGCAGTACTTC
>.|TRBV5-1|13|.|TRBJ2-7
CASSLGQFYEQYF
TGCGCCAGCAGCCTAGGACAGTTCTACGAGCAGTACTTC
>TRBD2|TRBV7-9|17|.|TRBJ2-1
CASSNRGLAGWGNEQFF
TGTGCCAGCAGCAACCGCGGACTAGCGGGGTGGGGCAATGAGCAGTTCTTC
>.|TRBV5-4|12|.|TRBJ2-5
CASSSPVETQYF
TGTGCCAGCAGTTCGCCGGTCGAGACCCAGTACTTC
>.|TRBV5-6|11|.|TRBJ2-3
CASSLEDTQYF
TGTGCCAGCAGCTTAGAGGATACGCAGTATTTT
>.|TRBV6-5|14|.|TRBJ1-1
CASSETTSLTEAFF
TGTGCCAGCAGTGAAACTACCTCCTTGACTGAAGCTTTCTTT
>.|TRBV27|14|.|TRBJ2-7
CASSSSARDYEQYF
TGTGCCAGCAGTAGTTCGGCTCGGGACTACGAGCAGTACTTC
>TRBD1|TRBV19|16|.|TRBJ1-5
CASSGRDSQSNQPQHF
TGTGCCAGTAGTGGCCGGGACAGCCAAAGCAATCAGCCCCAGCATTTT
>TRBD1|TRBV5-5|15|.|TRBJ1-1
CASSRRTGMNTEAFF
TGTGCCAGCAGCAGGAGGACAGGGATGAACACTGAAGCTTTCTTT
>.|TRBV29-1|13|.|TRBJ2-7
CSVGGSESSEQYF
TGCAGCGTTGGCGGCTCCGAATCGAGCGAGCAGTACTTC
>TRBD1|TRBV2|14|.|TRBJ1-5
CASSSDRGGQPQHF
TGTGCCAGCAGCTCGGACAGGGGAGGGCAGCCCCAGCATTTT
>TRBD2|TRBV4-3|16|.|TRBJ2-1
CASSQEAGGAENEQFF
TGCGCCAGCAGCCAGGAGGCGGGGGGGGCTGAAAATGAGCAGTTCTTC
>TRBD1|TRBV5-1|16|once|TRBJ1-2
CASSQSGGAESYGYTF
TGCGCCAGCAGCCAGTCAGGGGGCGCTGAGAGCTATGGCTACACCTTC
>.|TRBV7-9|12|.|TRBJ2-5
CASSLVVETQYF
TGTGCCAGCAGCTTAGTAGTTGAGACCCAGTACTTC
>.|TRBV6-1|12|.|TRBJ2-5
CASSEGVGTQYF
TGTGCCAGCAGTGAGGGAGTGGGGACCCAGTACTTC
>.|TRBV5-1|12|.|TRBJ2-1
CASGHRVPQRFF
TGCGCCAGCGGGCACAGGGTTCCTCAGCGGTTCTTC
>TRBD1|TRBV6-6|15|.|TRBJ1-2
CASRDRGTFNYGYTF
TGTGCCAGCCGGGACAGGGGGACCTTTAACTATGGCTACACCTTC